The rows below give T cell receptor beta chains drawn from one sample of a study of OX40 agonist ivuxolimab in advanced cancers. TCRdb keeps only in-frame clones here, not all; method: immunoSEQ multiplex PCR. The sample contains some 77,000 clones, around 83% of which appear only once. The sequenced sample was CD4+ or CD8+ T cells sorted from blood, obtained in a trial of the OX40 agonist ivuxolimab. These receptors all come from an adult with an advanced solid tumor such as melanoma, head and neck, liver or kidney cancer. The CDR3 runs from the conserved cysteine through the conserved F or W. The order of the fields is V gene, clone size, D gene, J gene, CDR3 protein, CDR3 DNA. D genes are given only for firm matches. Size is omitted from some rows. Given values are once, few, many or a class for expanded clones.

>TRBV19|NA|TRBD1|TRBJ1-4
CASTTNAQGGKLFF
TGTGCCAGTACCACTAACGCACAGGGGGGAAAACTGTTTTTT
>TRBV11-2|NA|NA|TRBJ2-3
CASSLVLADTQYF
TGTGCCAGCAGCTTAGTCCTAGCGGATACGCAGTATTTT
>TRBV2|medium-sized|NA|TRBJ2-3
CASTPTSRKDTQYF
TGTGCCAGCACCCCCACTAGCCGGAAGGATACGCAGTATTTT
>TRBV2|NA|NA|TRBJ1-1
CASSEIGVEAFF
TGTGCCAGCAGTGAAATTGGGGTTGAAGCTTTCTTT
>TRBV28|NA|TRBD1|TRBJ2-4
CASSSGQGKNIQYF
TGTGCCAGCAGCTCCGGACAGGGGAAAAACATTCAGTACTTC
>TRBV2|NA|NA|TRBJ1-1
CASNLVGGTEAFF
TGTGCCAGCAATTTGGTGGGGGGCACTGAAGCTTTCTTT
>TRBV5-1|NA|NA|TRBJ1-1
CASSSSGRNTEAFF
TGCGCCAGCAGCTCTTCGGGACGGAACACTGAAGCTTTCTTT
>TRBV6-6|NA|TRBD1|TRBJ1-4
CASSYGTGEKLFF
TGTGCCAGCAGTTATGGGACAGGGGAAAAACTGTTTTTT
>TRBV2|NA|NA|TRBJ1-5
CASSEGNQPQHF
TGTGCCAGCAGTGAAGGCAATCAGCCCCAGCATTTT
>TRBV2|NA|NA|TRBJ2-7
CASSRDLRYEQYF
TGTGCCAGCAGTCGGGACCTCCGCTACGAGCAGTACTTC
>TRBV4-2|NA|TRBD1|TRBJ2-4
CASSLQQGALGIQYF
TGTGCCAGCAGCCTCCAACAGGGGGCGCTTGGCATTCAGTACTTC
>TRBV30|NA|TRBD1|TRBJ2-7
CAWSLTGREQYF
TGTGCCTGGAGTTTGACAGGGCGCGAGCAGTACTTC
>TRBV7-9|NA|NA|TRBJ1-4
CASSFIGTTNEKLFF
TGTGCCAGCAGCTTTATAGGGACAACTAATGAAAAACTGTTTTTT
>TRBV19|NA|NA|TRBJ1-2
CASKRVQGKGYTF
TGTGCCAGTAAACGAGTGCAAGGGAAGGGCTACACCTTC
>TRBV19|NA|NA|TRBJ2-1
CASSIGGNLYNEQFF
TGTGCCAGTAGTATTGGGGGGAACCTCTACAATGAGCAGTTCTTC
>TRBV5-8|NA|NA|TRBJ2-6
CASSLDRAGSGANVLTF
TGTGCCAGCAGCTTGGACAGGGCGGGCTCTGGGGCCAACGTCCTGACTTTC
>TRBV7-2|few|NA|TRBJ2-5
CASSLREGWETQYF
TGTGCCAGCAGCTTAAGGGAAGGTTGGGAGACCCAGTACTTC
>TRBV4-2|NA|TRBD1|TRBJ2-2
CASSLGGQGASGELFF
TGTGCCAGCAGCCTAGGGGGACAGGGGGCCTCCGGGGAGCTGTTTTTT
>TRBV7-2|NA|NA|TRBJ1-1
CASSLYGGAVQAFF
TGTGCCAGCAGCTTATACGGGGGAGCGGTGCAAGCTTTCTTT